This T cell receptor (beta chain) was captured by sequencing in a study of human T cells and chemical hapten exposure. Study observations and caveats: More PT1 expanded TCRs went with higher patch test scores.

This clonotype was counted only a few times. Its antigen is unknown. Individual cDNA molecules (in the library) carried attached unique molecular identifiers. TCRdb redid the calling of the RACE reads with MiXCR, one entry per CDR3 protein. The profile covers 300,000 to 350,000 distinct CDR3 sequences, with around 7% appearing a single time and roughly 8% taken by the ten largest. Indicated time point: patch test 1, 2 weeks after DPC sensitization. Stated treatment: therapeutic diphenylcyclopropenone sensitization with weekly scalp DPC. The sample was whole blood, taken in connection with sensitization to the hapten diphenylcyclopropenone (DPC). The sequence was collected from a young woman with alopecia areata. Some clones in this sample may be carry-over from other donors' samples.

CDR3 residues: CASSSPRTSGPSSYEQYF. CDR3 bases: TGTGCCAGCAGTTCGCCACGTACTAGCGGACCTAGCTCCTACGAGCAGTACTTC. J is TRBJ2-7 and V is TRBV6-5, with 8 bases aligning to TRBD2. The CDR3 has 18 amino acids. V was pared by 4 bases and J by 0 bases, with 14 bases of the junction left unmatched. Germline CDR1 and CDR2: MNHEY and SVGAGI.